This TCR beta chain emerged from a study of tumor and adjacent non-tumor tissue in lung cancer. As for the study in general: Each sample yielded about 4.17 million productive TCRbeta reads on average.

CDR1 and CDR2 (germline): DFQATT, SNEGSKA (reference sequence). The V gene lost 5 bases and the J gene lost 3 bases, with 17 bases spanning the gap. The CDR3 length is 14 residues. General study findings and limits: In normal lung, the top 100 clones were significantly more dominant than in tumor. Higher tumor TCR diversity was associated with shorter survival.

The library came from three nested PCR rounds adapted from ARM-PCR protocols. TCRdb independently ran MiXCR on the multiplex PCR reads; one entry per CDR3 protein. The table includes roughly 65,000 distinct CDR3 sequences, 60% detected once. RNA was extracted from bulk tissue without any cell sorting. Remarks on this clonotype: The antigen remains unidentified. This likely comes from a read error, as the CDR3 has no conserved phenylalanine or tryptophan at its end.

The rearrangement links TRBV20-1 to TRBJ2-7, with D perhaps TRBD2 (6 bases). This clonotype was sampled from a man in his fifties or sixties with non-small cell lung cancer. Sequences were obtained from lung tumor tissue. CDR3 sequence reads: CSAGGLADDYEQYY. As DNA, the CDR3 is TGCAGTGCTGGGGGATTAGCGGATGACTACGAGCAGTACTAC.